Given below is one TCR beta chain in context. Its antigen is undetermined. This specimen comes from a study of cytomegalovirus exposure and HLA in healthy donors. PCR primers comprised 60 Vbeta and 13 Jbeta primers. Only in-frame clones appear in the TCRdb table, and some are missing; sequencing was by immunoSEQ multiplex PCR. The sample carries hundreds of thousands of clones, roughly 84% recorded once. Germline CDR1 is SGHNT and CDR2 is YENEEA. Trimming removed 5 bases from V and 0 bases from J, with 2 bases in between. The CDR3 sequence is 13 residues long. General study findings and limits: Trimming of TCR beta V- and J-genes showed a link, identified in a later analysis, to a missense DCLRE1C variant. Later, TCR association rates were found to vary by HLA locus, highest for DRB1 and lowest for HLA-C. The authors considered a cluster of highly shared sequence variants likely to be a sequencing artifact. Reported results showed that the classifier diagnosed cytomegalovirus status with high specificity and sensitivity.

The specimen sequenced was PBMCs. The rearrangement joins TRBV11-3 to TRBJ2-6; D is ambiguous. This TCR was recovered from a boy aged 2 to 9 in good health and CMV-seronegative. This chain's CDR3 is CASSLSGANVLTF. The CDR3 bases are TGTGCCAGCAGCCTCTCTGGGGCCAACGTCCTGACTTTC. The complete variable domain, with remaining parts taken from reference TRBV11-3 and TRBJ2-6, reads EAGVVQSPRYKIIEKKQPVAFWCNPISGHNTLYWYLQNLGQGPELLIRYENEEAVDDSQLPKDRFSAERLKGVDSTLKIQPAELGDSAVYLCASSLSGANVLTFGAGSRLTVL.